These T cell receptor beta chains were read from a single sample in a study of post-analysis software for immune sequencing data. TCRdb reanalysed the PCR reads using MiXCR and keeps one entry per CDR3 protein. The data show 430,000 or so distinct CDR3 sequences, 30% to 45% seen once. Sequencing used blood. The receptor set was obtained from a girl aged 2 to 9 with multiple sclerosis. The CDR3 runs from the conserved cysteine through the conserved F or W. The D gene is left open where the match is weak. Size is omitted from some rows. Given values are once, few, many or a class for expanded clones.

J	V	size	D	CDR3	DNA
TRBJ2-4	TRBV6-5	few	-	CASSSRVAKNIQYF	TGTGCCAGCAGTTCGCGAGTAGCCAAAAACATTCAGTACTTC
TRBJ1-5	TRBV19	-	-	CASSGIGGLSGNQPQHF	TGTGCCAGTAGTGGCATCGGGGGTTTGAGCGGTAATCAGCCCCAGCATTTT
TRBJ1-4	TRBV5-1	-	TRBD1	CASSGWIGQDEKLFF	TGCGCCAGCAGCGGGTGGATAGGACAGGATGAAAAACTGTTTTTT
TRBJ1-2	TRBV2	-	TRBD1	CASTPGQTRSNYGYTF	TGTGCCAGCACCCCGGGACAGACTAGATCTAACTATGGCTACACCTTC
TRBJ2-5	TRBV7-9	few	-	CASRRTHQETQYF	TGTGCCAGCAGGAGGACACACCAAGAGACCCAGTACTTC
TRBJ2-7	TRBV28	-	-	CASSNRQGGLPSSYEQYF	TGTGCCAGCAGTAATAGACAGGGCGGACTACCAAGCTCCTACGAGCAGTACTTC
TRBJ2-3	TRBV7-6	-	-	CASRYTESTDTQYF	TGTGCCAGCAGATATACAGAGAGCACAGATACGCAGTATTTT
TRBJ1-5	TRBV6-2/TRBV6-3	-	TRBD1	CASSYIRGSGQPQHF	TGTGCCAGCAGCTACATCAGGGGGTCGGGTCAGCCCCAGCATTTT
TRBJ2-7	TRBV20-1	few	-	CSARAAYEQYF	TGCAGTGCTAGAGCAGCCTACGAGCAGTACTTC
TRBJ2-1	TRBV27	few	TRBD2	CASLGLAGRGSDEQFF	TGTGCCAGCCTAGGACTAGCGGGACGGGGATCGGATGAGCAGTTCTTC
TRBJ1-2	TRBV6-5	-	TRBD1	CANSYSKRGHGYTF	TGTGCCAACAGTTACTCGAAAAGGGGGCATGGCTACACCTTC
TRBJ1-2	TRBV9	once	-	CASSKMAGGIYGYTF	TGTGCCAGCAGCAAGATGGCGGGGGGCATCTATGGCTACACCTTC
TRBJ2-1	TRBV12-3/TRBV12-4	-	-	CASSGDYLRGNEQFF	TGTGCCAGCAGCGGAGACTATCTTCGGGGCAATGAGCAGTTCTTC
TRBJ2-1	TRBV24-1	-	-	CATSDSTSYGEQFF	TGTGCCACCAGTGATTCCACTAGTTACGGTGAGCAGTTCTTC
TRBJ2-7	TRBV6-1	-	-	CASIRKGVREQYF	TGTGCCAGCATCAGGAAGGGAGTACGCGAGCAGTACTTC
TRBJ2-7	TRBV18	-	-	CASSLRDIYEQYF	TGTGCCAGCTCACTCCGGGACATCTACGAGCAGTACTTC
TRBJ2-3	TRBV28	-	TRBD1	CASSFTGVRADTQYF	TGTGCCAGCAGTTTTACAGGGGTTCGGGCAGATACGCAGTATTTT
TRBJ1-2	TRBV10-3	-	-	CAISRTTANYGYTF	TGTGCCATCTCCAGGACTACGGCTAACTATGGCTACACCTTC
TRBJ2-3	TRBV7-6	-	TRBD2	CASSLLTSGSTDTQYF	TGTGCCAGCAGCTTACTTACTAGCGGGAGCACAGATACGCAGTATTTT
TRBJ2-3	TRBV7-3	-	-	CASSLMGDLRADTQYF	TGTGCCAGCAGCTTAATGGGGGACCTTAGGGCAGATACGCAGTATTTT
TRBJ2-1	TRBV25-1	-	-	CAAGCGGYYNEQFF	TGTGCCGCAGGGTGCGGGGGCTACTACAATGAGCAGTTCTTC
TRBJ2-1	TRBV20-1	-	-	CSARDTTKGDSYNEQFF	TGCAGTGCTAGAGATACCACAAAGGGAGACTCCTACAATGAGCAGTTCTTC
TRBJ1-1	TRBV4-1	-	TRBD1	CASSRQGAFTEAFF	TGCGCCAGCAGCCGACAGGGGGCTTTCACTGAAGCTTTCTTT
TRBJ1-1	TRBV20-1	-	-	CSVLREVNTEAFF	TGCAGTGTTTTAAGGGAGGTGAACACTGAAGCTTTCTTT
TRBJ1-2	TRBV7-8	-	-	CASSPDEGLGGYTF	TGTGCCAGCAGCCCTGATGAGGGCCTTGGTGGCTACACCTTC
TRBJ1-5	TRBV2	few	-	CASSPRARNQPQHF	TGTGCCAGCAGTCCCCGGGCGCGCAATCAGCCCCAGCATTTT
TRBJ2-1	TRBV7-2	few	-	CASSLAAGSHEQFF	TGTGCCAGCAGCTTAGCGGCAGGGTCCCATGAGCAGTTCTTC
TRBJ2-3	TRBV3-1	-	TRBD2	CASSHSGTSGSDTQYF	TGTGCCAGCAGCCATTCGGGGACTAGCGGATCAGATACGCAGTATTTT
TRBJ1-3	TRBV6-5	-	-	CASSPELSGNTIYF	TGTGCCAGCAGTCCAGAGCTCTCTGGAAACACCATATATTTT